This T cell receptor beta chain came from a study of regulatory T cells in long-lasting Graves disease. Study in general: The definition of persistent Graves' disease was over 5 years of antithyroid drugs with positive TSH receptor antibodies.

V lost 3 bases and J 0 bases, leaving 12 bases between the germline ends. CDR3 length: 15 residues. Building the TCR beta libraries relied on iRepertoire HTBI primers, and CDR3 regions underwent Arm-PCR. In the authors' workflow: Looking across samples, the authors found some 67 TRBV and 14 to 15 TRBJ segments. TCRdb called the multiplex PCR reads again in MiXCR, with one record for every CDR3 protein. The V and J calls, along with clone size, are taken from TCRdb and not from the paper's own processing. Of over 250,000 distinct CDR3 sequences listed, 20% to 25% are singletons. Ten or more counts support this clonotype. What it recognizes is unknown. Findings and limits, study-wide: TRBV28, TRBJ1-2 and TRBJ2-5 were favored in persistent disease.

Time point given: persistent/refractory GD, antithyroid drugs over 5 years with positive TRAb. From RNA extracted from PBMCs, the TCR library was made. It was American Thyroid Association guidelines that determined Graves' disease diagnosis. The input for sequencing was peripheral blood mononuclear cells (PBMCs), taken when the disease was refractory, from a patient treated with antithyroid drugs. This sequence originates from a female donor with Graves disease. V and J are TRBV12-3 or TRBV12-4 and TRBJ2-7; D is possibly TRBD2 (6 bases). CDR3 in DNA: TGTGCCAGCAGTTTCGGCGGGACCCACTCCTACGAGCAGTACTTC. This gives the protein CASSFGGTHSYEQYF.